The present T cell receptor beta chain was sequenced within a study of T cell responses to AZD1222 COVID-19 vaccine. Concerning this clone: Its antigen is still unknown.

Generated by immunoSEQ multiplex PCR, the TCRdb table keeps only in-frame clones and is missing some. The table includes 180,000 or so clones, approximately 90% detected once. Study-wide points: Researchers took repertoire samples only after the peak T cell response had come.

The germline gives CDR1 WNHNN, CDR2 SYGVQD (reference sequence). This CDR3 has 15 amino acids. The V end lost 5 bases, the J end lost 3 bases, and 13 bases lay between the germline ends. This clonotype was obtained from an adult who received the AZD1222 COVID-19 vaccine. The chain uses TRBV10-1 and TRBJ2-2, with D perhaps TRBD1 or TRBD2 (5 bases each). The input for sequencing was peripheral blood, taken 28 days after the second AZD1222 dose. The CDR3 protein is CASSRRGDDTGELFF. Here the CDR3 DNA reads TGCGCCAGCAGTCGAAGGGGAGATGACACCGGGGAGCTGTTTTTT.